A selection of T cell receptor beta chains follows, all from one sample in a study of identical twins. MiXCR was run by TCRdb on the 5' RACE reads, yielding one entry per CDR3 protein. The sample records roughly 540,000 distinct CDR3 sequences, roughly 21% being singletons. This sample also appeared in a second study, on T cells expressing NK-cell markers.

Material for sequencing was CD4+ T cells sorted from blood. The receptors here all came from a woman aged 18-29 years in good health. The CDR3 runs from the conserved cysteine through the conserved F or W.

CDR3	V	J
CSARTAEKLFF	TRBV20-1	TRBJ1-4
CASSSSGGSNEQFF	TRBV10-1	TRBJ2-1
CSARGSSTNTGELFF	TRBV20-1	TRBJ2-2
CASSYLGPTTDYEQYF	TRBV6-5	TRBJ2-7
CSAPLSGRGGYEQYF	TRBV20-1	TRBJ2-7
CAMSFSGSYEQYF	TRBV10-3	TRBJ2-7
CAISELPYNEQFF	TRBV10-3	TRBJ2-1
CSARRTSGSGDEQFF	TRBV20-1	TRBJ2-1
CASSLSRKSNEQFF	TRBV27	TRBJ2-1
CASSEQGGTDTQYF	TRBV18	TRBJ2-3
CAISEPLTSTDTQYF	TRBV10-3	TRBJ2-3
CASGSSVRTETQYF	TRBV7-2	TRBJ2-5
CASSLVNPGRVGTQYF	TRBV12-3/TRBV12-4	TRBJ2-5
CASSQVPRSAEQFF	TRBV4-3	TRBJ2-1
CAWSHRGPDEQYF	TRBV30	TRBJ2-7
CASSFGQGDRIESEQYF	TRBV5-1	TRBJ2-7
CASSEEPGQGVYTF	TRBV2	TRBJ1-2
CASVGLAGGKRYNEQFF	TRBV12-3/TRBV12-4	TRBJ2-1
CSARATSGRWRTGELFF	TRBV20-1	TRBJ2-2
CSAPLPTDTQYF	TRBV20-1	TRBJ2-3
CASSPNLLRSGANVLTF	TRBV7-9	TRBJ2-6
CASGIQGETGELFF	TRBV5-1	TRBJ2-2
CASSVGGGVDNEQFF	TRBV9	TRBJ2-1
CASSFISNTGELFF	TRBV7-9	TRBJ2-2
CASSYFGAGSYEQYF	TRBV6-5	TRBJ2-7
CASSLVPGRLVIKTQYF	TRBV7-2	TRBJ2-5
CASSLLGDRGNYGYTF	TRBV5-1	TRBJ1-2
CASSRLGPGVGGELFF	TRBV5-4	TRBJ2-2
CSYLPGLSSYNEQFF	TRBV29-1	TRBJ2-1
CSAPPLSGSSTDTQYF	TRBV20-1	TRBJ2-3
CASSQGLGLATYEQYF	TRBV4-1	TRBJ2-7